This is a list of T cell receptor beta chains from one sample in a study of shared clonotypes between healthy human individuals. This table comes from immunoSEQ multiplex PCR, and its TCRdb copy is limited to in-frame clones, with some not included. The data contain under 600,000 clones, roughly 72% of them seen just once; the ten biggest clones take up about 11%. The sample taken for sequencing was PBMCs. These receptors were obtained from a woman in her thirties or forties in good health. Some clones in this sample may be carry-over from other donors' samples. CDR3s include the opening cysteine and the closing phenylalanine or tryptophan.

CDR3aa	j_gene	v_gene
CASSILPGRAGYTF	TRBJ1-2	TRBV19
CASSEGASGNRDEQFF	TRBJ2-1	TRBV6-1
CASSLSRPPEKLFF	TRBJ1-4	TRBV27
CASSGMTWTEAFF	TRBJ1-1	TRBV18
CASSPRTGGVKLFF	TRBJ1-4	TRBV6-5
CASRQQGTEAFF	TRBJ1-1	TRBV7-8
CAISEGETQYF	TRBJ2-5	TRBV10-3
CAWSASWGNTEAFF	TRBJ1-1	TRBV30
CASSRSGSRDTDTQYF	TRBJ2-3	TRBV5-1
CASSLVGGEQPQHF	TRBJ1-5	TRBV5-1
CASSVQPYEQYF	TRBJ2-7	TRBV18
CASSYSTVWGNEQFF	TRBJ2-1	TRBV6-5
CATHDRAGTEAFF	TRBJ1-1	TRBV15
CATSTGGWGNTEAFF	TRBJ1-1	TRBV15
CASGTSGRGGTDTQYF	TRBJ2-3	TRBV6-6
CASSSLDREETQYF	TRBJ2-5	TRBV27
CASSTTGAGNSPLHF	TRBJ1-6	TRBV19
CASSRGVNQPQHF	TRBJ1-5	TRBV11-2
CASSSLPGRSNNEQFF	TRBJ2-1	TRBV18
CSAGDYEQYF	TRBJ2-7	TRBV20-1
CASSLGGAHTEAFF	TRBJ1-1	TRBV11-2
CASSPWGELFF	TRBJ1-4	TRBV6-6
CASSEYPQGADEQYF	TRBJ2-5	TRBV25-1
CASSLGQGTQPQHF	TRBJ1-5	TRBV5-1
CASSYTEGTASEAFF	TRBJ1-1	TRBV6-5
CASSESLAEETQYF	TRBJ2-5	TRBV2
CASSLNGDGYTF	TRBJ1-2	TRBV7-9
CASSSRGLNTGELFF	TRBJ2-2	TRBV28
CASSPQGSGNTIYF	TRBJ1-3	TRBV5-1
CASSLSGVNTGELFF	TRBJ2-2	TRBV27
CSVELAGTDTQYF	TRBJ2-3	TRBV29-1
CASSLHAGLTGELFF	TRBJ2-2	TRBV6-4
CASSPGEGSGNTIYF	TRBJ1-3	TRBV18
CASSPPPRELSYEQYF	TRBJ2-7	TRBV28
CASLGADTQYF	TRBJ2-3	TRBV2
CASNRGGGYGYTF	TRBJ1-2	TRBV6-6
CSVGTQANTDTQYF	TRBJ2-3	TRBV29-1
CAWSTDSAYHGYTF	TRBJ1-2	TRBV30
CASSYGRRVQETQYF	TRBJ2-5	TRBV7-8
CASSYQTGAWYEQYF	TRBJ2-7	TRBV6-5
CASSYQGATNEKLFF	TRBJ1-4	TRBV7-2
CSALRAGPISYNEQFF	TRBJ2-1	TRBV29-1
CASSRSGTGNTEAFF	TRBJ1-1	TRBV18
CASSLAGGPFHEQYF	TRBJ2-7	TRBV11-3
CASARGLAGNNEQFF	TRBJ2-1	TRBV4-1
CASSLDDNEQFF	TRBJ2-1	TRBV7-3
CAWSVVETQYF	TRBJ2-5	TRBV30
CASSTGEATEAFF	TRBJ1-1	TRBV18
CASSPQGSGTEAFF	TRBJ1-1	TRBV28
CASSQLGAGNTEAFF	TRBJ1-1	TRBV28
CASSLTVNTEAFF	TRBJ1-1	TRBV19